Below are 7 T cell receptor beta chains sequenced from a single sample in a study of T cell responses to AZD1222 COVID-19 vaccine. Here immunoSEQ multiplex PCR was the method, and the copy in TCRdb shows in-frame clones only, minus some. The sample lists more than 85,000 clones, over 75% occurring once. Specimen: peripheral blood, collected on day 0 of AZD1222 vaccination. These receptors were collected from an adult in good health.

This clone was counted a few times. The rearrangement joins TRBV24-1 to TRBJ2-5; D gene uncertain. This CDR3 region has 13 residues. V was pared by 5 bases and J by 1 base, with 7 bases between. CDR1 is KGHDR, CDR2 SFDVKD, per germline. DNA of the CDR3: TGTGCCACCAGTGGCTTAGCCCAAGAGACCCAGTACTTC. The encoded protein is CATSGLAQETQYF.

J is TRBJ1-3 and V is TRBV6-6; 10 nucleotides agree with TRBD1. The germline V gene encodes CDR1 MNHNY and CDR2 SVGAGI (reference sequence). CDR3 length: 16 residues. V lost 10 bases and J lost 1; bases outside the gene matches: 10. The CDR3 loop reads CATWDDRGRSGNTIYF. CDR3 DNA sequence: TGTGCCACCTGGGATGACAGGGGGCGGTCTGGAAACACCATATATTTT.

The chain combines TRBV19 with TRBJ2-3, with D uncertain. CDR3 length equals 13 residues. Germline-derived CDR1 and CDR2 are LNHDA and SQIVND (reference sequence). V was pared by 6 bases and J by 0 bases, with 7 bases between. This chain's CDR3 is CASRDSSTDTQYF. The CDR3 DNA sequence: TGTGCCAGTAGGGATTCTAGCACAGATACGCAGTATTTT.

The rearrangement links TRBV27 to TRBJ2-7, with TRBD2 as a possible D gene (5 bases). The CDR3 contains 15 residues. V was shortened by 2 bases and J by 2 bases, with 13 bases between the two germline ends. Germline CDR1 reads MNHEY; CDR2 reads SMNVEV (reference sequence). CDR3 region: CASSLKAEPTYEQYF. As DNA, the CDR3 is TGTGCCAGCAGTTTAAAAGCGGAGCCCACCTACGAGCAGTACTTC.

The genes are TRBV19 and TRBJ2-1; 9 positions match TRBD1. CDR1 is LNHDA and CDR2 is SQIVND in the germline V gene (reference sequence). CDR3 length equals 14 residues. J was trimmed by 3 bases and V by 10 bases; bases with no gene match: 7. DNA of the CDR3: TGTGCCATCTCGGGACAGGGCGGCTACAATGAGCAGTTCTTC. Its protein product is CAISGQGGYNEQFF. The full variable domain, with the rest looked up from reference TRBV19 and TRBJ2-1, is DGGITQSPKYLFRKEGQNVTLSCEQNLNHDAMYWYRQDPGQGLRLIYYSQIVNDFQKGDIAEGYSVSREKKESFPLTVTSAQKNPTAFYLCAISGQGGYNEQFFGPGTRLTVL.

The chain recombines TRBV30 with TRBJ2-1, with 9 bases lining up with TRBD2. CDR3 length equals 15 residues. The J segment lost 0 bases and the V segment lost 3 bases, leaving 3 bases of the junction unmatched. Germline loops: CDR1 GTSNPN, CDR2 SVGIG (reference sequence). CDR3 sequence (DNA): TGTGCCTGGAGGGTTAGCGGGGGCTCCTACAATGAGCAGTTCTTC. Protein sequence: CAWRVSGGSYNEQFF. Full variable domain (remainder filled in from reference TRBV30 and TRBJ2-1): SQTIHQWPATLVQPVGSPLSLECTVEGTSNPNLYWYRQAAGRGLQLLFYSVGIGQISSEVPQNLSASRPQDRQFILSSKKLLLSDSGFYLCAWRVSGGSYNEQFFGPGTRLTVL.

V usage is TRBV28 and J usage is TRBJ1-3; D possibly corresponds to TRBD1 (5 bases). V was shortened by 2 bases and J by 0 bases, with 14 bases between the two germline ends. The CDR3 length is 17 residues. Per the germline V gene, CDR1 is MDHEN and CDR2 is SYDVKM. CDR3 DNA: TGTGCCAGCAGTTTAACGGGACCTGCCCCCTCTGGAAACACCATATATTTT. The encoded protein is CASSLTGPAPSGNTIYF.